The TCR beta chain described here comes from a study of T-cell memory formation after mild COVID-19. A remark on this clonotype: Its antigen is as yet unknown.

CDR3 length: 16 residues. Trimming pared 4 bases from V and 0 bases from J, leaving 15 bases between. In germline, CDR1 is SGHRS, CDR2 YFSETQ. cDNA libraries for TCR alpha and TCR beta, carrying sample barcodes and UMIs, came from 5'RACE with constant-segment primers. TCRdb used MiXCR to reprocess the 5' RACE reads, holding one entry per CDR3 protein. Among about 210,000 distinct CDR3 sequences listed, roughly 10% were seen once. The study, taken as a whole, reports: Clones that contracted clustered mainly in CM and EM if CD4+ and in EMRA if CD8+. A subset of responding clones appeared in pre-infection memory, suggesting cross-reactive memory joined. Day 15 to 85 contractors were CD4/CD8 balanced; later expanders leaned CD4+.

This receptor was obtained from a man younger than 35 who had mild COVID-19 (a few samples of this study predate the infection). Cell type and time point are not known. This chain uses TRBV5-1 with TRBJ2-3, with D possibly TRBD2 on 6 matching bases. Sequenced sample: PBMCs or a T cell subset sorted from them (not recorded which). CDR3 bases: TGCGCCAGCAGCCGGGTGGGGGGACTCAGCACAGATACGCAGTATTTT. Its protein product is CASSRVGGLSTDTQYF.